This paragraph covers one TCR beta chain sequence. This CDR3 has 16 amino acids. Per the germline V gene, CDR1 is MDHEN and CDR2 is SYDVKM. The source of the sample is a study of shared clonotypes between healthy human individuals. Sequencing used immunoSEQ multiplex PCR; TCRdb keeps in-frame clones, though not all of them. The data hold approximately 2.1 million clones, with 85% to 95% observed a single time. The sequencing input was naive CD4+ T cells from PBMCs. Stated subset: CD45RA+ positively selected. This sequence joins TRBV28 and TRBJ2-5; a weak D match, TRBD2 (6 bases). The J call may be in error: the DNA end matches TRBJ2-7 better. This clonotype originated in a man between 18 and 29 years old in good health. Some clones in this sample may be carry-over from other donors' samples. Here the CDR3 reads CASRGRGAGGVYEQYF. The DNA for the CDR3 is TGTGCCAGCAGGGGGAGAGGGGCCGGAGGGGTCTACGAGCAGTACTTC.